The TCR beta chain described here comes from a study of cytomegalovirus exposure and HLA in healthy donors. Whole-study findings and limits: When a later analysis compared HLA-associated TCR beta chains with equally common others, the HLA-associated chains turned out to be more clonally expanded and to have lower generation probabilities. Most TCR sequences proved rare, with some public TCRs found in many donors. Common viral pathogens seemed, in a later analysis, to connect with several of the most significant clusters. Sequence variants that were highly shared formed a cluster that was likely a sequencing artifact.

The primer mix had 60 Vbeta and 13 Jbeta primers. Produced via immunoSEQ multiplex PCR; TCRdb's table is partial and in-frame only. The sample lists fewer than 120,000 clones; more than 70% were seen once. As to this clone: Antigen: not known.

Per the germline V gene, CDR1 is SGHNT and CDR2 is YYREEE (reference sequence). This CDR3 is 17 amino acids long. The V and J ends lost 4 bases and 5 bases respectively, with 19 bases between them. The receptor's source is a woman aged 55-69 years in good health and CMV-seropositive. The sequenced sample was PBMCs. V and J are TRBV5-4 and TRBJ2-6; TRBD1 might be the D (6 bases). Here the CDR3 reads CASSMLGAGGWANVLTF. Here the CDR3 DNA reads TGTGCCAGCAGCATGCTGGGGGCGGGCGGTTGGGCCAACGTCCTGACTTTC.